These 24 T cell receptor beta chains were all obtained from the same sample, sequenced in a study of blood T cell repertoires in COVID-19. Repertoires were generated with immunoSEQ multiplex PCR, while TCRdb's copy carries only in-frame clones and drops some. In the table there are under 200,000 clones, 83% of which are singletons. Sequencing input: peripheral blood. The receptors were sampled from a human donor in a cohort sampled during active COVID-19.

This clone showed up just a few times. The CDR3 nucleotides are TGTGCCAGCAGCGTCAGGGACAGGGGGTCAGAGCAGTACTTC. This translates into CASSVRDRGSEQYF. This chain connects TRBV9 to TRBJ2-7; 11 nucleotides align to TRBD1. CDR3 length equals 14 residues. V was pared by 2 bases and J by 7 bases, with 5 bases of the junction left unmatched. Per germline, CDR1 SGDLS and CDR2 YYNGEE.

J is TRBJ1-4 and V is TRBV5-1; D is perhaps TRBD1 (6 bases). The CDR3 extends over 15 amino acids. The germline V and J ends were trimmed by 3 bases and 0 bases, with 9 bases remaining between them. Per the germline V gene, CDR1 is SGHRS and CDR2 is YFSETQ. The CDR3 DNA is TGCGCCAGCAGCTCAAACAGGGCAACTAATGAAAAACTGTTTTTT. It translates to CASSSNRATNEKLFF. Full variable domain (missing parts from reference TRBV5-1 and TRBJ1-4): KAGVTQTPRYLIKTRGQQVTLSCSPISGHRSVSWYQQTPGQGLQFLFEYFSETQRNKGNFPGRFSGRQFSNSRSEMNVSTLELGDSALYLCASSSNRATNEKLFFGSGTQLSVL.

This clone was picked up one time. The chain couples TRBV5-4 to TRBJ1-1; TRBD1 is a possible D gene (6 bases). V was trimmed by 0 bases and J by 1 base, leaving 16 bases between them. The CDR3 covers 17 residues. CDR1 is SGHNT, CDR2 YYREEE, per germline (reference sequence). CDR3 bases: TGTGCCAGCAGCTTGGAGGGCCGCGGCAGGGGGAACACTGAAGCTTTCTTT. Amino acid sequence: CASSLEGRGRGNTEAFF.

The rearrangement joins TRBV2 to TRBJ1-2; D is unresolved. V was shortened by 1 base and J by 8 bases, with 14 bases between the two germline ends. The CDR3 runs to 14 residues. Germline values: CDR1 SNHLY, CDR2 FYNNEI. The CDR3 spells CASSEDPTAEGYTF. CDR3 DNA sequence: TGTGCCAGCAGTGAAGACCCCACAGCGGAAGGCTACACCTTC. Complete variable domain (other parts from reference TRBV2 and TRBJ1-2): EPEVTQTPSHQVTQMGQEVILRCVPISNHLYFYWYRQILGQKVEFLVSFYNNEISEKSEIFDDQFSVERPDGSNFTLKIRSTKLEDSAMYFCASSEDPTAEGYTFGSGTRLTVV.

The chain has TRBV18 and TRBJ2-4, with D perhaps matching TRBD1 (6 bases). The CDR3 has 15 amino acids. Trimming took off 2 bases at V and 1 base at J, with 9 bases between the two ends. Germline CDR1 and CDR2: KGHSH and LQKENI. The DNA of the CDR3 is TGTGCCAGCTCACCATATACAGGGGCCAAAAACATTCAGTACTTC. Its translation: CASSPYTGAKNIQYF. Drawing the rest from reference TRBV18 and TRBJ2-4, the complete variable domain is NAGVMQNPRHLVRRRGQEARLRCSPMKGHSHVYWYRQLPEEGLKFMVYLQKENIIDESGMPKERFSAEFPKEGPSILRIQQVVRGDSAAYFCASSPYTGAKNIQYFGAGTRLSVL.

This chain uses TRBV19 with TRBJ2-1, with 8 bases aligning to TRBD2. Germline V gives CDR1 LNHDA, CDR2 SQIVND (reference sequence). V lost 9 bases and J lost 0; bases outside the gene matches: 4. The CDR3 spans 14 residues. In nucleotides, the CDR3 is TGTGCCAGCCTAAGCGGGAGCTCCTACAATGAGCAGTTCTTC. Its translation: CASLSGSSYNEQFF.

DNA of the CDR3: TGCGCCAGCAGTGAGGGCGAGACCCAGTACTTC. This codes for CASSEGETQYF. The chain employs TRBV10-1 and TRBJ2-5; no clear D gene. Germline lookup yields CDR1 WNHNN and CDR2 SYGVQD (reference sequence). The CDR3 covers 11 residues. Deletions cut 2 bases from V and 5 bases from J, with 3 bases between.

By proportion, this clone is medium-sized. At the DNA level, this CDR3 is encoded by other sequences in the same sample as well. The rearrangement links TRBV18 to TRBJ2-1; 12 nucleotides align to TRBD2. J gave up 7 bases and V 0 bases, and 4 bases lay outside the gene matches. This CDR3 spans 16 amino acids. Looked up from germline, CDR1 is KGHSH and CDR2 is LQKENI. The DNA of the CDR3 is TGTGCCAGCTCACCACCGACTAGCGGGGGCGGGAATGAGCAGTTCTTC. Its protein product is CASSPPTSGGGNEQFF.

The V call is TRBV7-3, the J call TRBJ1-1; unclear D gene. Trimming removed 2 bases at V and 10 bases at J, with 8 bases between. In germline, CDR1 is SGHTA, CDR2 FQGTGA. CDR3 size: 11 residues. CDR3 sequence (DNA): TGTGCCAGCAGCTTAGGCGGGATAGCTTTCTTT. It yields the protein CASSLGGIAFF.

The chain's CDR3 is CASSPEGQVGGEQYF. The CDR3 DNA follows: TGCGCCAGCAGCCCGGAGGGACAGGTGGGGGGAGAGCAGTACTTC. This chain links TRBV5-1 with TRBJ2-7; 8 bases are a match to TRBD1. The CDR3 loop spans 15 amino acids. CDR1 SGHRS and CDR2 YFSETQ come from the germline V gene. Trimming took 4 bases from V and 7 from J; bases not matched to a gene: 13.

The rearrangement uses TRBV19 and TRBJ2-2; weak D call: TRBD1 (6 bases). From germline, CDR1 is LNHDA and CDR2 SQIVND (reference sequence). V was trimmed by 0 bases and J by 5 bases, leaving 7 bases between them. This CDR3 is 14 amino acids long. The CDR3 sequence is CASSIDQGTGELFF. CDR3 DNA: TGTGCCAGTAGTATAGATCAGGGGACCGGGGAGCTGTTTTTT. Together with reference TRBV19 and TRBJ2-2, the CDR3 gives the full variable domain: DGGITQSPKYLFRKEGQNVTLSCEQNLNHDAMYWYRQDPGQGLRLIYYSQIVNDFQKGDIAEGYSVSREKKESFPLTVTSAQKNPTAFYLCASSIDQGTGELFFGEGSRLTVL.

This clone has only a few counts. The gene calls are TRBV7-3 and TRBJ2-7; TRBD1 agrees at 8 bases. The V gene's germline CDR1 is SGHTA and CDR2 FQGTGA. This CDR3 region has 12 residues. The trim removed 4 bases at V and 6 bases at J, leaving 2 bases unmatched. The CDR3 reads CASSSDRGEQYF. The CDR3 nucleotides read TGTGCCAGCAGCTCCGACAGGGGCGAGCAGTACTTC.

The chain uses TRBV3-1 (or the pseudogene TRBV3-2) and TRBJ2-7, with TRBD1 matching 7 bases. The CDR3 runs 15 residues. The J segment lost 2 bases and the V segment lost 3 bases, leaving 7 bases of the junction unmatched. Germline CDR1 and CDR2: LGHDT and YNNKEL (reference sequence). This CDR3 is CASSHLDRATYEQYF. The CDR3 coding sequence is TGTGCCAGCAGCCACCTAGACAGGGCGACCTACGAGCAGTACTTC.

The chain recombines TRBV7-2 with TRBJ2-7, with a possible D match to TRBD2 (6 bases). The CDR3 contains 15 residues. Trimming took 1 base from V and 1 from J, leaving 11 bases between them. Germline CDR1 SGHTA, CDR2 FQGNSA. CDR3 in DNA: TGTGCCAGCAGCTTAGGGGGACTGAGTTCCTACGAGCAGTACTTC. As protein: CASSLGGLSSYEQYF.

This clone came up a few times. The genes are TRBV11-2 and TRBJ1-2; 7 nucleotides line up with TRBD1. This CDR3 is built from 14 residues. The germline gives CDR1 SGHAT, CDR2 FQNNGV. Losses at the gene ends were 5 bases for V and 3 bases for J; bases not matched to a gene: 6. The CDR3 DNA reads TGTGCCAGCAGCGCCTACACAGGGGACTATGGCTACACCTTC. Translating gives CASSAYTGDYGYTF.

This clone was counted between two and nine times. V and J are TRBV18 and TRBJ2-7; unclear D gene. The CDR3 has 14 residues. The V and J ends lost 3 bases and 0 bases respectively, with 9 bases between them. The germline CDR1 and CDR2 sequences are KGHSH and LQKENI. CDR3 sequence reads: CASSPVESSYEQYF. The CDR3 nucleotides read TGTGCCAGCTCACCGGTGGAGAGCTCCTACGAGCAGTACTTC.

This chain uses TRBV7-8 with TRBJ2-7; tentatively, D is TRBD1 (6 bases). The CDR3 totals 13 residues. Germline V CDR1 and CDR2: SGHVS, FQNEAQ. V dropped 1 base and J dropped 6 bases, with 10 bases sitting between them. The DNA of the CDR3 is TGTGCCAGCAGCTTAGTACAGGGCGGCGAGCAGTACTTC. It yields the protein CASSLVQGGEQYF.

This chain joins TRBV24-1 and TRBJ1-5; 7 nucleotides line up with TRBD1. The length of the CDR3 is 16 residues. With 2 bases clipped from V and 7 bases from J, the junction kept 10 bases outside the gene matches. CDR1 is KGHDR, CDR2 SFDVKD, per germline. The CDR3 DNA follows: TGTGCCACCAGTGATTCCCGACAGGGTGGTTGGCAGCCCCAGCATTTT. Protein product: CATSDSRQGGWQPQHF.

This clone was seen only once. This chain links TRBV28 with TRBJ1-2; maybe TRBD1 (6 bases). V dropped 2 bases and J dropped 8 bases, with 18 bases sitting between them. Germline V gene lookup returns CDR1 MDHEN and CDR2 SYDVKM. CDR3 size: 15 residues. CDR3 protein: CASSLADRRSGGYTF. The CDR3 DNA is TGTGCCAGCAGTTTAGCCGACAGGAGGAGTGGGGGCTACACCTTC.

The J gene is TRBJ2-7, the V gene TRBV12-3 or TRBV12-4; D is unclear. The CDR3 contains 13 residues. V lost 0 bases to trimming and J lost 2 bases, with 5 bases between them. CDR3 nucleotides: TGTGCCAGCAGTTTAGCTGTAACCTACGAGCAGTACTTC. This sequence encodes CASSLAVTYEQYF.

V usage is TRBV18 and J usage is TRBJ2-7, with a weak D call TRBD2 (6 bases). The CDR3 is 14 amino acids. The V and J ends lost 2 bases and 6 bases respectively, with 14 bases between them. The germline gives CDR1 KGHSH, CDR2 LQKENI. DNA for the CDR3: TGTGCCAGCTCACCAGCAGGAGGGGTCTTCGAGCAGTACTTC. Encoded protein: CASSPAGGVFEQYF.

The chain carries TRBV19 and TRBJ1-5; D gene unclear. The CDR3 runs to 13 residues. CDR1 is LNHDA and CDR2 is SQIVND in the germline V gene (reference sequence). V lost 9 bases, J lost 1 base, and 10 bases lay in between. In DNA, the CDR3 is TGTGCCAGCGAGGGTTGGAGCAATCAGCCCCAGCATTTT. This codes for CASEGWSNQPQHF.

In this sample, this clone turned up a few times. CDR3 sequence (DNA): TGTGCCAGCAGCCCCCGGGACAGCTCCTACGAGCAGTACTTC. This translates into CASSPRDSSYEQYF. The rearrangement links TRBV7-6 to TRBJ2-7; 7 nucleotides align to TRBD1. CDR1 and CDR2 (germline): SGHVS, FNYEAQ. Trimming took 5 bases from V and 0 from J; bases not matched to a gene: 4. The CDR3 totals 14 residues.

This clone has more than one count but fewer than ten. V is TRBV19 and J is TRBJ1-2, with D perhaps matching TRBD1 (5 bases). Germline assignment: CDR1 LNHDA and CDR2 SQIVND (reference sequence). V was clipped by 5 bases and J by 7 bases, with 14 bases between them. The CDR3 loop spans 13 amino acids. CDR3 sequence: CASSPPGWGGYTF. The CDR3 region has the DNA TGTGCCAGTAGTCCCCCAGGGTGGGGTGGCTACACCTTC.